The sequence of this T cell receptor (beta chain) was determined in a study of blood T cell repertoires in COVID-19. Study-level background: Collection of acute and convalescent COVID-19 samples took place in the United States, Italy and Spain. In each case, the material was cDNA or gDNA derived from T cells, B-cell-depleted T cells, or PBMCs.

Germline V CDR1 and CDR2: MNHEY, SMNVEV (reference sequence). V lost 4 bases and J 1 base, leaving 13 bases between the germline ends. The CDR3 spans 15 residues. Original processing notes: Amplified reference gene primers provided the basis for estimating nucleated cell counts. The assay was immunoSEQ multiplex PCR, and TCRdb's table has in-frame clones only and misses some. The DNA gave D and trimming, while V, J and clone size come from that table. In the table there are under 130,000 clones, 88% of which are singletons. This clone has just one count. This chain joins TRBV27 and TRBJ1-1, with D unclear. Source material: peripheral blood. This clonotype was sampled from a human donor in a cohort sampled during active COVID-19. CDR3 amino acids: CASSSLGIGNTEAFF. The CDR3, as DNA: TGTGCCAGCAGTTCCCTGGGCATTGGGAACACTGAAGCTTTCTTT.